This entry features one T cell receptor (beta chain) sequence. Patients of the Seattle cohort, enrolled during active infection, were followed longitudinally. The germline V gene encodes CDR1 GTSNPN and CDR2 SVGIG (reference sequence). CDR3 size: 17 residues. The trim removed 0 bases at V and 3 bases at J, leaving 10 bases unmatched. These data are taken from a study of blood T cell repertoires in COVID-19. Study context: Sites across the United States, Italy and Spain contributed samples from acute and convalescent COVID-19.

In the original processing: How many nucleated cells were present was estimated from reference gene primer amplification. Method: immunoSEQ multiplex PCR; TCRdb's copy keeps in-frame clones and lacks some. V and J calls and clone size come straight from that table; D and trimming were deduced from the DNA. The data hold around 40,000 clones, with around 87% observed a single time. The receptor's source is a man between 40 and 49 years old with COVID-19, enrolled during active disease. Material for sequencing was peripheral blood. The chain recombines TRBV30 with TRBJ2-5; 10 bases map to TRBD2. CDR3 sequence (DNA): TGTGCCTGGAGTGTACCGCCCTTCGGACTAGCGGAAGAGACCCAGTACTTC. It codes for CAWSVPPFGLAEETQYF.